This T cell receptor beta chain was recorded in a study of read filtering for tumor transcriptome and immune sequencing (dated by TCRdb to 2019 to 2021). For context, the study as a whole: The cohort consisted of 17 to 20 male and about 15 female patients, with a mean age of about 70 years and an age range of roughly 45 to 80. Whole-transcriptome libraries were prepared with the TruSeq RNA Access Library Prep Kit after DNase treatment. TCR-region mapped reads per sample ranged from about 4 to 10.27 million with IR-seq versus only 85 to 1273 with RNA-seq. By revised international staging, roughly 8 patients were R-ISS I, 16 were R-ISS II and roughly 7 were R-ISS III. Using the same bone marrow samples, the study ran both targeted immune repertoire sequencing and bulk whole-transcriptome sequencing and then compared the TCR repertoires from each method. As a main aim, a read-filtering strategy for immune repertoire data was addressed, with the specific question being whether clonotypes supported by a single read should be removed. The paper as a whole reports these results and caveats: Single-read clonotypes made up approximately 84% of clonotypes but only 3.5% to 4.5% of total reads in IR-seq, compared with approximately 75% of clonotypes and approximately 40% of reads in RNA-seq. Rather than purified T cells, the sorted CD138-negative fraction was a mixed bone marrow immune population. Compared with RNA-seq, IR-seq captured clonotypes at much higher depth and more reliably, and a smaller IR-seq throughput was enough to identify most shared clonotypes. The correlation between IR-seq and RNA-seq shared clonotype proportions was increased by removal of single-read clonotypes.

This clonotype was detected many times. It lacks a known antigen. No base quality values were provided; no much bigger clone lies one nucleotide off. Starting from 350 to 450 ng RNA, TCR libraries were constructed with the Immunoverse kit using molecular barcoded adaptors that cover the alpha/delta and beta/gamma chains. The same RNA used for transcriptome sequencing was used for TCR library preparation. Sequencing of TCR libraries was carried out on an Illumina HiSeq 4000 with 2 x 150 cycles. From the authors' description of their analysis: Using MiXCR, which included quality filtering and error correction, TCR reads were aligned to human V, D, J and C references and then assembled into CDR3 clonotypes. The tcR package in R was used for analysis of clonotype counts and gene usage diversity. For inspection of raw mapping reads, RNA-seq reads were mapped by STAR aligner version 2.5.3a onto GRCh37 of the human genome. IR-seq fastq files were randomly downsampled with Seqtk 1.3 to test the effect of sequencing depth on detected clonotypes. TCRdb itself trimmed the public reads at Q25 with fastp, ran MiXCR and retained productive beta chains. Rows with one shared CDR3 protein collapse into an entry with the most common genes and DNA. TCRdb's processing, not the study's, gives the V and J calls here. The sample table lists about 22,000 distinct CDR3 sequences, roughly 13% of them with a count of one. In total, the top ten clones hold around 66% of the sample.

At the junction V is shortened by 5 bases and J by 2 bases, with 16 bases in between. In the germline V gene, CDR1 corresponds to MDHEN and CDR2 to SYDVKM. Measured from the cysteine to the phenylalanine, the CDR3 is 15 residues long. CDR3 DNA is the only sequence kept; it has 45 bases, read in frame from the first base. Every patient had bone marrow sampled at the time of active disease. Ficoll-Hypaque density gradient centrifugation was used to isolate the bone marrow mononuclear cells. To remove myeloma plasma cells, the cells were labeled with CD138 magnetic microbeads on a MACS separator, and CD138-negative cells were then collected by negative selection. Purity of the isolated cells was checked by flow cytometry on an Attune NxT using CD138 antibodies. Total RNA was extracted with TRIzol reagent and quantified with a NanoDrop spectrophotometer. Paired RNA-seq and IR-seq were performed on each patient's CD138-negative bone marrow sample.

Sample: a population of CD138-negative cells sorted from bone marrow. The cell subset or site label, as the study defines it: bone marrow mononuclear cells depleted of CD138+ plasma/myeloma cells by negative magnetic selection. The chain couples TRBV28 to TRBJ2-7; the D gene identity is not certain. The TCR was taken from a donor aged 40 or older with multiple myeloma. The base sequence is TGTGCCAGCAGTCCGCCTCGGCTTAATACCTACGAGCAGTACTTC. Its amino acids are CASSPPRLNTYEQYF.